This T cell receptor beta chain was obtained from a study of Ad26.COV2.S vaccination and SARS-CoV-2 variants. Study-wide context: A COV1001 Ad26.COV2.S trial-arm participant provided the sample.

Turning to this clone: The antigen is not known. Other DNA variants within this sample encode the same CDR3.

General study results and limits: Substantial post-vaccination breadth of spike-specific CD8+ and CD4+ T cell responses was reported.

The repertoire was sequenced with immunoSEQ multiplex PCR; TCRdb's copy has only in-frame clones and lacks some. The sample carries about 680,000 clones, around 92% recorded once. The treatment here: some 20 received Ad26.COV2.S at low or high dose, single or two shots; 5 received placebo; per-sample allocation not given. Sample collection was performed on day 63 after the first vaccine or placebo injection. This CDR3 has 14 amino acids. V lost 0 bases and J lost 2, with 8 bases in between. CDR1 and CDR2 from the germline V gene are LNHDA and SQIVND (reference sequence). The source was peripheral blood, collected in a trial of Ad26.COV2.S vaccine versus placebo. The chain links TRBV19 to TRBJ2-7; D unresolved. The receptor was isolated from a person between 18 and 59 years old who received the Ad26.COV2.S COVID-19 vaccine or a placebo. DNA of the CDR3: TGTGCCAGTAGTATAGATCGCGGAGCCTACGAGCAGTACTTC. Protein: CASSIDRGAYEQYF.